The clone carrying this T cell receptor beta chain was observed at least ten times. The antigen is not known. Tagging with unique molecular identifiers was applied to individual cDNA molecules. TCRdb re-analysed the 5' RACE reads in MiXCR, keeping a single row per CDR3 protein. Of just over 95,000 distinct CDR3 sequences listed, 8% to 13% are singletons. Trimming stripped 2 bases from V and 2 bases from J, with 13 bases between. In germline, CDR1 is SNHLY, CDR2 FYNNEI. The CDR3 is made up of 15 amino acids. This sample was taken from a study of early T cells in non-severe SARS-CoV-2 infection. Study overall: The chains were unpaired, and the sequenced material was bulk RNA from unsorted whole blood. The study's findings and limits: Comparison of clonotypes with VDJdb favored anti-spike CD8 responses while missing private and CD4 specificities.

The specimen was whole blood. This sequence originates from an adult who was a healthcare worker with PCR-confirmed SARS-CoV-2 infection or an uninfected control (not recorded which). This chain joins TRBV2 and TRBJ2-7; D might be TRBD1 (5 bases). DNA of the CDR3: TGTGCCAGCAGTGAATTGGGCAGGGCCCCCTACGAGCAGTACTTC. It translates to CASSELGRAPYEQYF.